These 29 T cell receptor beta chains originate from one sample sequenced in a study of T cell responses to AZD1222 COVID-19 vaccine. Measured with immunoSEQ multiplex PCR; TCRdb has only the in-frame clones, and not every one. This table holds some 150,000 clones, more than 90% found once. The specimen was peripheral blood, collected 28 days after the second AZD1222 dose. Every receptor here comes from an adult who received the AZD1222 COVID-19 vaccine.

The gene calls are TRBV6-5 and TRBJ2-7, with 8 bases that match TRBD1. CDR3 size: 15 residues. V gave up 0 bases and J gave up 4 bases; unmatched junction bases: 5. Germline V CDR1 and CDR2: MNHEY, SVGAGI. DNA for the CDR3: TGTGCCAGCAGTTACTCGAACAGGGGGAAGTACGAGCAGTACTTC. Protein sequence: CASSYSNRGKYEQYF.

The CDR3 is CASSVASVGAGYEQYF. The CDR3 nucleotides read TGTGCCAGCAGCGTAGCTTCGGTGGGGGCAGGATACGAGCAGTACTTC. The V and J genes are TRBV9 and TRBJ2-7, with a possible D match to TRBD1 (6 bases). This CDR3 has 16 residues. Germline CDR1 reads SGDLS; CDR2 reads YYNGEE. V was clipped by 0 bases and J by 4 bases, with 17 bases between them.

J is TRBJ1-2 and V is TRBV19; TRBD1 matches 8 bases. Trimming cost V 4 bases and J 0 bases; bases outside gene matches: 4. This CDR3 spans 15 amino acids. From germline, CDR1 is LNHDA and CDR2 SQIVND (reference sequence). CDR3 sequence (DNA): TGTGCCAGTAGTAAACCGGACAGGGCTAACTATGGCTACACCTTC. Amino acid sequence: CASSKPDRANYGYTF.

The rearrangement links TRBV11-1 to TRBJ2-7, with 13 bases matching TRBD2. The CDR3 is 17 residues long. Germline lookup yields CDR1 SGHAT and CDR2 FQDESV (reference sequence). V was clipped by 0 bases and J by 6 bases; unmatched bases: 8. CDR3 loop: CASSLAKPGLAGSEQYF. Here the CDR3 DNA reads TGTGCCAGCAGCTTAGCCAAGCCGGGACTAGCGGGGAGCGAGCAGTACTTC. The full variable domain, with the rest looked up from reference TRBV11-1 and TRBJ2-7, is EAEVAQSPRYKITEKSQAVAFWCDPISGHATLYWYRQILGQGPELLVQFQDESVVDDSQLPKDRFSAERLKGVDSTLKIQPAELGDSAMYLCASSLAKPGLAGSEQYFGPGTRLTVT.

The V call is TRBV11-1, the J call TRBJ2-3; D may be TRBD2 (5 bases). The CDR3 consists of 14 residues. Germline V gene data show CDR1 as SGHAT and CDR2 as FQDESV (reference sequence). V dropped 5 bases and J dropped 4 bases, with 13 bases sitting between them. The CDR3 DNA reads TGTGCCAGCAGCGGAGGACGGCGGCCAGATACGCAGTATTTT. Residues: CASSGGRRPDTQYF.

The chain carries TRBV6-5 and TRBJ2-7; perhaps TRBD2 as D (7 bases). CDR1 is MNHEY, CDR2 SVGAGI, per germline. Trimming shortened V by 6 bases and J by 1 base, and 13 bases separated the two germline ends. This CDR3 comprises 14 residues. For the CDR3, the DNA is TGTGCCAGCAGGGAGGGGGGGGTATCCTACGAGCAGTACTTC. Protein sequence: CASREGGVSYEQYF.

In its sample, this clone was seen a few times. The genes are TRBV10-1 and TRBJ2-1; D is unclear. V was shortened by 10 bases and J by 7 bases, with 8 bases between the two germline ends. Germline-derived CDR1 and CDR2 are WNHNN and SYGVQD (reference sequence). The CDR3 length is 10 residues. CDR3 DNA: TGCGCCAACCTCGGTAATGAGCAGTTCTTC. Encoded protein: CANLGNEQFF.

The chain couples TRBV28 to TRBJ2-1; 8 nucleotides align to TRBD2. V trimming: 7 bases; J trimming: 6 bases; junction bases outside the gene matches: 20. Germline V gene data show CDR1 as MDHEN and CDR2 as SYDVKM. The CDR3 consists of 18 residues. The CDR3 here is CASILGAGGTRGLNEQFF. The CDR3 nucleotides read TGTGCCAGCATCCTCGGGGCGGGAGGAACCCGGGGTCTCAATGAGCAGTTCTTC.

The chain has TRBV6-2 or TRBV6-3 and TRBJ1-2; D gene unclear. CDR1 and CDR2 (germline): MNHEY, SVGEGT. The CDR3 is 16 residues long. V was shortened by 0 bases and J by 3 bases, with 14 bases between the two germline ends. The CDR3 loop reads CASSYSKSSGYYGYTF. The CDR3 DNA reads TGTGCCAGCAGTTACTCGAAGTCCTCTGGCTACTATGGCTACACCTTC.

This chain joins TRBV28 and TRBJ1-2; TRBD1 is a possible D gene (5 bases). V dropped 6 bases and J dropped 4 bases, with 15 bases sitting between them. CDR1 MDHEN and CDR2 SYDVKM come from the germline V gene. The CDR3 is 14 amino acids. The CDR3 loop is CASRSFRTPYGYTF. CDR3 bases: TGTGCCAGCAGAAGCTTTAGGACACCCTATGGCTACACCTTC.

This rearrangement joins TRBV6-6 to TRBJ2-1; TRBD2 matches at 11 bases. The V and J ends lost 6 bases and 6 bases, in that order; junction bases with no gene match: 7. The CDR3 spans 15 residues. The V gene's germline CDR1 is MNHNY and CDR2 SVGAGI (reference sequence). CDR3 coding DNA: TGTGCCAGCAGGCAGACCGGGACTAGCGGCAATGAGCAGTTCTTC. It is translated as CASRQTGTSGNEQFF.

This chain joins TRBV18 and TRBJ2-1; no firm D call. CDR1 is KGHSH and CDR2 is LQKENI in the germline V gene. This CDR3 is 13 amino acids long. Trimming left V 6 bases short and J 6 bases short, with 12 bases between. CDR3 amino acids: CASSKSGPNEQFF. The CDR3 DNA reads TGTGCCAGCTCGAAGTCCGGCCCCAATGAGCAGTTCTTC.

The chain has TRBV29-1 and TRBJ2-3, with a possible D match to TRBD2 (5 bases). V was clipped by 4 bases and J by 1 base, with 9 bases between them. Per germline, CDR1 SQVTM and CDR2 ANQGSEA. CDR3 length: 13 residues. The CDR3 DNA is TGCAGCGTTGGGAGGCCGCGCACAGATACGCAGTATTTT. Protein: CSVGRPRTDTQYF.

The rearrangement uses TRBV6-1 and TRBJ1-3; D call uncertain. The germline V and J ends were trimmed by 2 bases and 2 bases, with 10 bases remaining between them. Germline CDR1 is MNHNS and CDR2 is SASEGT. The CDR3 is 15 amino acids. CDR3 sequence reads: CASSELVEAGNTIYF. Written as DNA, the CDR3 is TGTGCCAGCAGTGAATTGGTGGAAGCTGGAAACACCATATATTTT.

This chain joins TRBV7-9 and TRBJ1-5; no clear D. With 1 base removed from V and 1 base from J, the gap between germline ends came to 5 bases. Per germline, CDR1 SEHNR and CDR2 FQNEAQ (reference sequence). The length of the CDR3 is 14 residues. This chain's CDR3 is CASSLEGSNQPQHF. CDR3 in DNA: TGTGCCAGCAGCTTAGAGGGAAGCAATCAGCCCCAGCATTTT.

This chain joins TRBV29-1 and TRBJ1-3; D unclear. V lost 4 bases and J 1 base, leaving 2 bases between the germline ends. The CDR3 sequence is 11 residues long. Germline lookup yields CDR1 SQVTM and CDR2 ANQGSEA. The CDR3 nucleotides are TGCAGCGTTGGTTCTGGAAACACCATATATTTT. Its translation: CSVGSGNTIYF.

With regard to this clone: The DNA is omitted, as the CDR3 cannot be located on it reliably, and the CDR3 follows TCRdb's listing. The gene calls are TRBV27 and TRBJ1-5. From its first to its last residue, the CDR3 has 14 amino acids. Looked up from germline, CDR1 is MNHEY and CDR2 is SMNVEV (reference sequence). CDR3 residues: CASSFGSGGAPQHF.

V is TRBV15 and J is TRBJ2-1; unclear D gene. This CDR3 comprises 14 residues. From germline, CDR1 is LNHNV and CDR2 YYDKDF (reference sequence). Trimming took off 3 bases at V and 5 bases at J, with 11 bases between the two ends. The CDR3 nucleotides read TGTGCCACCAGCAGTACCATCAATCACAATGAGCAGTTCTTC. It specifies CATSSTINHNEQFF.

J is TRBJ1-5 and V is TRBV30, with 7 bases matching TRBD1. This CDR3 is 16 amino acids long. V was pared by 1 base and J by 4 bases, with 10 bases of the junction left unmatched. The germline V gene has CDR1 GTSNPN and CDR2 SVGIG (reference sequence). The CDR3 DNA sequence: TGTGCCTGGAGTGGCGCCCTGACAGGGATTAATCAGCCCCAGCATTTT. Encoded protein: CAWSGALTGINQPQHF.

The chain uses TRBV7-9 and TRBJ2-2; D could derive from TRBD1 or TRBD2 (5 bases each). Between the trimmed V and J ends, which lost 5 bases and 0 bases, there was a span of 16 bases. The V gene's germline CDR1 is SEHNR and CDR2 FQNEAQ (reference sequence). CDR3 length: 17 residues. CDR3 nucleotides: TGTGCCAGCAGCAGGGGTCAGGTCGGGACGAACACCGGGGAGCTGTTTTTT. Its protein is CASSRGQVGTNTGELFF.

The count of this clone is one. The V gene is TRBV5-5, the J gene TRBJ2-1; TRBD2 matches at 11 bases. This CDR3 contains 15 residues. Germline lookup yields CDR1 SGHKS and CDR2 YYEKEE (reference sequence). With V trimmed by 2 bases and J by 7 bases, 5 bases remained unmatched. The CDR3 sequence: CASSLSLAGVNEQFF. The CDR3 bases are TGTGCCAGCAGCTTATCACTAGCGGGAGTAAATGAGCAGTTCTTC.

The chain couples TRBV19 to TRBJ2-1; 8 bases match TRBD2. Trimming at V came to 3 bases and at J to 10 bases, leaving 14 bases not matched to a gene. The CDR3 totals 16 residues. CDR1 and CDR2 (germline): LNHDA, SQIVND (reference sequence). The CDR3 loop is CASSIDSGGFRREQFF. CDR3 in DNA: TGTGCCAGTAGTATTGACAGCGGGGGATTCCGGCGGGAGCAGTTCTTC.

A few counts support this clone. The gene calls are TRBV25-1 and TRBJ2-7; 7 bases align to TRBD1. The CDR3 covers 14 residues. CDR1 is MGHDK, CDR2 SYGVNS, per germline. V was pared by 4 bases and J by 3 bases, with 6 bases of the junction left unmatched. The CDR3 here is CASSGGGQLYEQYF. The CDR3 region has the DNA TGTGCCAGCAGTGGAGGGGGACAGCTCTACGAGCAGTACTTC.

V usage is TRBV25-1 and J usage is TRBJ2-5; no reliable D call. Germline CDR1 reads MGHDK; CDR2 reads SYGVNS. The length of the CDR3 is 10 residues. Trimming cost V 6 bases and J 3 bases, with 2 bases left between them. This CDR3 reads CASREETQYF. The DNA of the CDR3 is TGTGCCAGCAGGGAAGAGACCCAGTACTTC.

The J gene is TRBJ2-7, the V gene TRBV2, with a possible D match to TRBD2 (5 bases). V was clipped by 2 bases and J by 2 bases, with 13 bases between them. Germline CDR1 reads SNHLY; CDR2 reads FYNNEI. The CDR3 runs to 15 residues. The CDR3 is CASSERGTLPYEQYF. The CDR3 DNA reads TGTGCCAGCAGTGAACGGGGAACCTTACCCTACGAGCAGTACTTC.

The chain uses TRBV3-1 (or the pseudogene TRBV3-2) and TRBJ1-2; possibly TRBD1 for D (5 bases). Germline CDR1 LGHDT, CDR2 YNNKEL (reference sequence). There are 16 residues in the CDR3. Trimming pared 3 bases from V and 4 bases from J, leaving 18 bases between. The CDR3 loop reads CASSQAGGNVVYGYTF. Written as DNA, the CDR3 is TGTGCCAGCAGCCAGGCCGGGGGAAATGTTGTCTATGGCTACACCTTC.

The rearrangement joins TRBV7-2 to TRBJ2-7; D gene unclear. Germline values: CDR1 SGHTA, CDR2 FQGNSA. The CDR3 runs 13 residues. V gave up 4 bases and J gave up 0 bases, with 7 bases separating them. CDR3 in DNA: TGTGCCAGCAGCTCCCTGATCTCCTACGAGCAGTACTTC. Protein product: CASSSLISYEQYF.

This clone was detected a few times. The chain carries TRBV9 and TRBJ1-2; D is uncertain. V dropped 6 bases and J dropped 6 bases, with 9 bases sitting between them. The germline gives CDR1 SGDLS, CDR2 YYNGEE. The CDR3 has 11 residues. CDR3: CASNSRHGYTF. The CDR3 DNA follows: TGTGCCAGCAACTCCAGGCATGGCTACACCTTC.

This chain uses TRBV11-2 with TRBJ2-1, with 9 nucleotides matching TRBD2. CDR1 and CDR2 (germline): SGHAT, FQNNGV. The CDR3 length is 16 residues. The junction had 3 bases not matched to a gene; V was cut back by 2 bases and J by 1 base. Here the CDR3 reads CASSLLAGMSYNEQFF. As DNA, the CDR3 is TGTGCCAGCAGCTTACTAGCGGGAATGTCCTACAATGAGCAGTTCTTC.